The sequence of this T cell receptor (beta chain) was determined in a study of CD8 T cells in Susac syndrome. Points from the study as a whole: Among people with Susac, CD8+ clonal expansion was greatest in TEMRA cells and active patients. The authors acknowledged that their TCR sequencing and HLA analysis involved a relatively small number of individuals.

RNA was extracted with the RNeasy kit, and a quantity of about 0.45 to 1 ug was reverse transcribed using random hexamers. The TCR beta CDR3 was amplified by immunoSEQ multiplex PCR across 54 Vbeta, 13 Jbeta. MiXCR was run by TCRdb on the immunoSEQ multiplex PCR reads, yielding one entry per CDR3 protein. The repertoire holds around 130,000 distinct CDR3 sequences, with roughly 94% as singletons. Worth noting for this clonotype: The target antigen is unknown.

The study sequenced TCR beta in blood CD8+ and CD4+ T cells. The germline gives CDR1 SGHDT, CDR2 YYEEEE. The CDR3 sequence is 13 residues long. V was shortened by 1 base and J by 8 bases, with 7 bases between the two germline ends. The receptor was isolated from a human donor with Susac syndrome. The sample was CD8+ T cells from PBMCs. This chain joins TRBV5-6 and TRBJ1-6; D is ambiguous. The CDR3 region has the DNA TGTGCCAGCAGCTTGACCCCAGATTCACCCCTCCACTTT. Its translation: CASSLTPDSPLHF.